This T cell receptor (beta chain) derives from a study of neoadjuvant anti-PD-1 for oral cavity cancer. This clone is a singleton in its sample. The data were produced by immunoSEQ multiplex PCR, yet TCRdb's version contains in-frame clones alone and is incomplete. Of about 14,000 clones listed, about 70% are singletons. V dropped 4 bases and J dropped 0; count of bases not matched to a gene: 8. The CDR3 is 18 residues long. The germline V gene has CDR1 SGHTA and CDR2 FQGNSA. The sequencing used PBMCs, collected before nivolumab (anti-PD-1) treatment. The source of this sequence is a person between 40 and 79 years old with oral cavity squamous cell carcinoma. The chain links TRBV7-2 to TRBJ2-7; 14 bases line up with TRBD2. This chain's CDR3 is CASSWTSGGPTSSYEQYF. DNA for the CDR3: TGTGCCAGCAGCTGGACTAGCGGGGGGCCCACGAGCTCCTACGAGCAGTACTTC.